Listed below are T cell receptor beta chains from one sample, sequenced in a study of cytomegalovirus exposure and HLA in healthy donors. Data came from immunoSEQ multiplex PCR; TCRdb stores just in-frame clones and leaves some out. The sample has around 180,000 clones; roughly 78% are singletons. The sample consisted of PBMCs. The origin of the receptors is a woman aged 45 to 65 in good health and CMV-seropositive. Both conserved end residues are part of each CDR3. D genes are given only for firm matches. Expanded clones get a size class; other rows say once, few or many, or leave the size out.

clone_size cdr3_length j_call v_call d_call cdr3_nt cdr3_aa
. 15 TRBJ2-5 TRBV10-3 TRBD1 TGTGCCATCAGTGAGATCCCCGGGACAGGAGAGACCCAGTACTTC CAISEIPGTGETQYF
. 15 TRBJ2-3 TRBV2 TRBD2 TGTGCCAGCAGTGGGGAGGGGCCAAGCACAGATACGCAGTATTTT CASSGEGPSTDTQYF
. 14 TRBJ2-3 TRBV5-1 . TGCGCCAGCTGGCGGGGAATTAGCACAGATACGCAGTATTTT CASWRGISTDTQYF
. 14 TRBJ1-6 TRBV27 TRBD1 TGTGCCAGCAGTGCGACAGGGCAGAATTCACCCCTCCACTTT CASSATGQNSPLHF
. 13 TRBJ1-2 TRBV6-4 . TGTGCCAGCAGTGTCGGGGTGAACTATGGCTACACCTTC CASSVGVNYGYTF
. 15 TRBJ1-4 TRBV7-9 . TGTTCCAGCAGCTCCCCGGGGTCGGCCAATGAAAAACTGTTTTTT CSSSSPGSANEKLFF
. 13 TRBJ1-1 TRBV19 TRBD1 TGTGCCAGTAGGACAGGGAGGAACACTGAAGCTTTCTTT CASRTGRNTEAFF
. 13 TRBJ2-7 TRBV6-1 . TGTGCCATCACAACAGGGTTGGCCTACGAGCAGTACTTC CAITTGLAYEQYF
. 14 TRBJ1-5 TRBV5-1 . TGCGCCAGCAGCTTGGCTCCAGGGAATCAGCCCCAGCATTTT CASSLAPGNQPQHF
. 17 TRBJ1-2 TRBV27 TRBD1 TGTGCCAGCAGTCCTCGGACAGGGGGGCTTTATAACTATGGCTACACCTTC CASSPRTGGLYNYGYTF
. 12 TRBJ2-1 TRBV6-6 TRBD1 TGTGCCAGCACTTACGGACAGGTAGAGCAGTTCTTC CASTYGQVEQFF
. 14 TRBJ1-5 TRBV6-5 . TGTGCCAGCAGTAGGGCCGGGAGACATCAGCCCCAGCATTTT CASSRAGRHQPQHF
. 13 TRBJ2-2 TRBV7-6 . TGTGCCAGCAGCCTTCGGTACACCGGGGAGCTGTTTTTT CASSLRYTGELFF
. 13 TRBJ1-1 TRBV6-1 . TGTGCCAGCAGAGAAACCGGAGGAACTGAAGCTTTCTTT CASRETGGTEAFF
. 13 TRBJ1-2 TRBV6-1 . TGTGCCAGCAGTAATTTCAGGTCCTATGGCTACACCTTC CASSNFRSYGYTF
. 16 TRBJ2-5 TRBV7-8 TRBD1 TGTGCCAGCAGCTTCCGCGCGGACAGGGGGCGGGAGACCCAGTACTTC CASSFRADRGRETQYF
. 14 TRBJ1-6 TRBV6-5 . TGTGCCAGCGCCCGGGACTTTGACAATTCACCCCTCCACTTT CASARDFDNSPLHF
. 13 TRBJ2-7 TRBV4-1 . TGCGCCAGCAGCCAGGCTAGCTCCTACGAGCAGTACTTC CASSQASSYEQYF
. 13 TRBJ2-7 TRBV19 TRBD2 TGTGCCAGTAGCCCGGGACTAGTCTACGAGCAGTACTTC CASSPGLVYEQYF
. 14 TRBJ2-3 TRBV4-1 . TGCGCCAGCAGCCAACAGGGTGTGACAGATACGCAGTATTTT CASSQQGVTDTQYF
. 15 TRBJ1-2 TRBV28 . TGTGCCAGCAGCACCTACCCCGACAGGCCCTATGGCTACACCTTC CASSTYPDRPYGYTF
. 15 TRBJ1-6 TRBV4-1 . TGCGCCAGCAGACAAGATTTAACGGTCAGGTCACCCCTCCACTTT CASRQDLTVRSPLHF
. 14 TRBJ2-5 TRBV29-1 TRBD2 TGCAGCGTTGAAGCGGGACTAGGGACCGGGACCCAGTACTTC CSVEAGLGTGTQYF
once 12 TRBJ1-1 TRBV27 TRBD1 TGTGCCAGCAGTTACCCGACAGGGCCGGCTTTCTTT CASSYPTGPAFF
once 12 TRBJ1-5 TRBV28 . TGTGCCAGCAGTGAACAGAATCAGCCCCAGCATTTT CASSEQNQPQHF
. 13 TRBJ1-1 TRBV7-2 . TGTGCCAGCAGCGCCACTAGTGGGCTCGGAGCTTTCTTT CASSATSGLGAFF
. 10 TRBJ2-3 TRBV7-9 . TGTGCCAGCAAGGACAGCCTGTTCAATTTT CASKDSLFNF
. 16 TRBJ2-3 TRBV11-2 TRBD2 TGTGCCAGCAGCCCATCCGGGACTAGAGGGGGAGATACGCAGTATTTT CASSPSGTRGGDTQYF
. 13 TRBJ1-1 TRBV27 . TGTGCCAGCAGCTGGGGGGACAACACTGAAGCTTTCTTT CASSWGDNTEAFF
. 13 TRBJ2-1 TRBV2 . TGTGCCAGTATAATTTCCCCTCGCAATGAGCAGTTCTTC CASIISPRNEQFF
. 14 TRBJ2-5 TRBV18 . TGTGCCAGCTCACCAATGGGCCAATCGGAGACCCAGTACTTC CASSPMGQSETQYF
. 15 TRBJ1-1 TRBV7-9 . TGTGCCAGCAGCGGCGGGCGAGACATGAACACTGAAGCTTTCTTT CASSGGRDMNTEAFF
. 14 TRBJ2-7 TRBV5-1 TRBD2 TGCGCCAGCAGCTTCTCTAGCGGCAGCTACGAGCAGTACTTC CASSFSSGSYEQYF
. 15 TRBJ1-3 TRBV6-5 . TGTGCCAGCAGTTACTCGCCGGGGGCTGGAAACACCATATATTTT CASSYSPGAGNTIYF
. 15 TRBJ2-1 TRBV7-3 . TGTGCCAGCAGCATGAGAGCCATCTCGTACAATGAGCAGTTCTTC CASSMRAISYNEQFF
. 16 TRBJ1-2 TRBV5-3 TRBD1 TGTGCCAGAAGCTTGGGCAGGGGGCTGAAAGACTATGGCTACACCTTC CARSLGRGLKDYGYTF
. 14 TRBJ1-2 TRBV27 . TGTGCCAGCAGTGGGCAGCCCTGGAACTATGGCTACACCTTC CASSGQPWNYGYTF
. 15 TRBJ2-2 TRBV11-2 . TGTGCCAGCAGCCCCCACAGGGTACCCACCGGGGAGCTGTTTTTT CASSPHRVPTGELFF
. 16 TRBJ2-2 TRBV5-8 . TGTGCCAGCAGCTATAGCGGACTATTGAACACCGGGGAGCTGTTTTTT CASSYSGLLNTGELFF
. 15 TRBJ2-1 TRBV7-6 TRBD2 TGTGCCAGCAGCGAAGAGCGGGGGGGCCCGAATGAGCAGTTCTTC CASSEERGGPNEQFF
. 15 TRBJ1-4 TRBV5-1 . TGCGCCAGCAGCCAGGACACCTCAACTAATGAAAAACTGTTTTTT CASSQDTSTNEKLFF